This is a list of T cell receptor beta chains from one sample in a study of shared clonotypes between healthy human individuals. Method: immunoSEQ multiplex PCR; TCRdb's copy keeps in-frame clones and lacks some. The sample consists of approximately 720,000 clones, around 90% of them appearing once. Sequenced sample: naive CD8+ T cells sorted from blood. The receptors derive from a man aged 25 to 40 in good health. The CDR3 runs from the conserved cysteine through the conserved F or W. The D gene is left open where the match is weak. Only part of the rows carry a size: once, few, many, or a class if the clone is expanded.

TRBV29-1	TRBD2	.	TRBJ2-3	CSVELREVTDTQYF	TGCAGCGTTGAGTTGCGGGAGGTCACAGATACGCAGTATTTT
TRBV27	.	once	TRBJ1-4	CASSSITRGNEKLFF	TGTGCCAGCAGTTCTATAACAAGGGGGAATGAAAAACTGTTTTTT
TRBV9	.	.	TRBJ2-7	CASSVGGPTYEQYF	TGTGCCAGCAGCGTAGGGGGGCCGACCTACGAGCAGTACTTC
TRBV2	.	.	TRBJ2-1	CATDNYNEQFF	TGTGCCACCGACAATTACAATGAGCAGTTCTTC
TRBV19	.	.	TRBJ1-1	CASSTPVRYTEAFF	TGTGCCAGTAGTACCCCAGTGAGATACACTGAAGCTTTCTTT
TRBV2	.	.	TRBJ2-7	CASTAGGYEQYF	TGTGCCAGCACTGCGGGTGGATACGAGCAGTACTTC
TRBV27	.	.	TRBJ2-5	CASSFLQQETQYF	TGTGCCAGCAGTTTCCTACAGCAAGAGACCCAGTACTTC
TRBV5-1	.	.	TRBJ2-7	CASSLLSQGITYEQYF	TGCGCCAGCAGCTTGCTTTCCCAGGGAATTACCTACGAGCAGTACTTC
TRBV7-9	.	.	TRBJ2-5	CASSLWQGEAETQYF	TGTGCCAGCAGCTTGTGGCAGGGTGAAGCAGAGACCCAGTACTTC
TRBV28	.	.	TRBJ2-2	CASSFESGVFGELFF	TGTGCCAGCAGTTTCGAGTCAGGGGTGTTCGGGGAGCTGTTTTTT
TRBV28	.	.	TRBJ2-7	CASSLNWAGVSYEQYF	TGTGCCAGCAGTTTAAATTGGGCAGGGGTATCCTACGAGCAGTACTTC
TRBV11-2	TRBD1	.	TRBJ2-1	CASSTGQGRDEQFF	TGTGCCAGCAGCACGGGACAGGGGAGGGATGAGCAGTTCTTC
TRBV2	TRBD1	.	TRBJ2-2	CASSETGSNLSELFF	TGTGCCAGCAGTGAGACAGGGAGCAACCTATCGGAGCTGTTTTTT
TRBV10-3	TRBD2	.	TRBJ2-7	CAISESFGGSSYEQYF	TGTGCCATCAGTGAGTCTTTCGGCGGGAGCTCCTACGAGCAGTACTTC
TRBV29-1	TRBD1	once	TRBJ2-7	CSVETKLGQGASSSYEQYF	TGCAGCGTTGAAACGAAACTAGGACAGGGGGCATCTAGCTCCTACGAGCAGTACTTC